These 5 T cell receptor beta chains came from one sample sequenced in a study of OX40 agonist ivuxolimab in advanced cancers. Measured with immunoSEQ multiplex PCR; TCRdb has only the in-frame clones, and not every one. The table has under 80,000 clones, roughly 90% seen once. This material consisted of CD4+ or CD8+ T cells sorted from blood, taken in a trial of the OX40 agonist ivuxolimab. Receptors originate from an adult with an advanced solid tumor such as melanoma, head and neck, liver or kidney cancer.

The chain combines TRBV18 with TRBJ1-5, with D perhaps matching TRBD1 (5 bases). Germline CDR1 and CDR2: KGHSH and LQKENI. The CDR3 totals 13 residues. V shed 1 base and J shed 11 bases, with 12 bases lying between them. The CDR3 coding sequence is TGTGCCAGCTCACCACTTGAAAGGGGCACCCAGCATTTT. It codes for CASSPLERGTQHF.

The V and J genes are TRBV30 and TRBJ2-6; no clear D. Germline V gives CDR1 GTSNPN, CDR2 SVGIG (reference sequence). The ends were cut back, 6 bases at V and 0 bases at J, with 12 bases in the middle. The CDR3 contains 15 residues. CDR3 loop: CACLLTRSGANVLTF. The CDR3, as DNA: TGTGCCTGTTTACTTACACGCTCTGGGGCCAACGTCCTGACTTTC. The full variable domain, rest sourced from reference TRBV30 and TRBJ2-6, is SQTIHQWPATLVQPVGSPLSLECTVEGTSNPNLYWYRQAAGRGLQLLFYSVGIGQISSEVPQNLSASRPQDRQFILSSKKLLLSDSGFYLCACLLTRSGANVLTFGAGSRLTVL.

This chain uses TRBV11-2 with TRBJ1-6, with D tentatively TRBD1 (5 bases). V lost 5 bases and J lost 10, with 18 bases in between. The CDR3 consists of 15 residues. From germline, CDR1 is SGHAT and CDR2 FQNNGV. The CDR3 loop reads CASSRDYGRSSPLHF. For the CDR3, the DNA is TGTGCCAGCAGCCGGGACTATGGAAGATCCTCACCCCTCCACTTT.

The chain employs TRBV9 and TRBJ2-3, with D hard to call. The V end lost 0 bases, the J end lost 3 bases, and 14 bases lay between the germline ends. In germline, CDR1 is SGDLS, CDR2 YYNGEE. The CDR3 length is 16 residues. DNA of the CDR3: TGTGCCAGCAGCGTAGCCCCCCAGGTGCAGACAGATACGCAGTATTTT. Protein: CASSVAPQVQTDTQYF. The whole variable domain, remainder taken from reference TRBV9 and TRBJ2-3, is DSGVTQTPKHLITATGQRVTLRCSPRSGDLSVYWYQQSLDQGLQFLIQYYNGEERAKGNILERFSAQQFPDLHSELNLSSLELGDSALYFCASSVAPQVQTDTQYFGPGTRLTVL.

The chain employs TRBV5-6 and TRBJ2-2, with D uncertain. V was trimmed by 3 bases and J by 7 bases, leaving 10 bases between them. This CDR3 has 13 amino acids. Germline CDR1 reads SGHDT; CDR2 reads YYEEEE. In DNA, the CDR3 is TGTGCCAGCAGCTCTCTGGATGGCGGGGAGCTGTTTTTT. Protein: CASSSLDGGELFF.